The 12 T cell receptor beta chains presented below share a single source sample, sequenced in a study of metastatic and nonmetastatic thyroid tumors. Using MiXCR, TCRdb re-called clones from the PCR reads. The data contain about 20,000 clones, about 11% of them singletons. There were no patients who had received any treatment before thyroid surgery. The sequenced sample consisted of blood. These receptors were taken from a female donor with papillary thyroid cancer or a benign thyroid nodule (not recorded which). Some clones in this sample may be carry-over from other donors' samples.

The V call is TRBV7-3, the J call TRBJ2-4; no clear D gene. Germline CDR1 reads SGHTA; CDR2 reads FQGTGA. This CDR3 spans 16 amino acids. V was cut by 5 bases and J by 0 bases, with 14 bases left in between. The CDR3 loop is CASSQQGKLAKNIQYF. CDR3 DNA sequence: TGTGCCAGCAGCCAACAAGGGAAGCTAGCCAAAAACATTCAGTACTTC.

Ten or more counts support this clone. The chain links TRBV29-1 to TRBJ2-7; the D gene is possibly TRBD1 (5 bases). Trimming cost V 3 bases and J 3 bases, with 12 bases left between them. The CDR3 loop spans 13 amino acids. Germline V CDR1 and CDR2: SQVTM, ANQGSEA. In DNA form, the CDR3 reads TGCAGCGTTGAGGTTTCTAGGGGCTACGAGCAGTACTTC. Its translation is CSVEVSRGYEQYF.

This clone was seen repeatedly, ten times or more. The rearrangement uses TRBV28 and TRBJ1-5, with D possibly TRBD1 on 5 matching bases. CDR1 MDHEN and CDR2 SYDVKM come from the germline V gene. With 5 bases removed from V and 5 bases from J, the gap between germline ends came to 13 bases. CDR3 length: 14 amino acids. CDR3 sequence (DNA): TGTGCCAGCAGTCGTCCAGGGCGGGATCAGCCCCAGCATTTT. Its translation is CASSRPGRDQPQHF.

This clone occurred many times. The CDR3 DNA sequence: TGTGCCAGCAGCCCACCGGGACAGGGAGCAAACAATGAGCAGTTCTTC. It specifies CASSPPGQGANNEQFF. The V and J genes are TRBV12-3 or TRBV12-4 and TRBJ2-1, with 9 bases lining up with TRBD1. The CDR3 is 16 residues long. Unmatched junction bases numbered 11, after V lost 6 bases and J lost 5 bases.

Many counts were recorded for this clone. The rearrangement joins TRBV2 to TRBJ1-6; possibly TRBD1 for D (5 bases). The CDR3 covers 13 residues. Germline CDR1 reads SNHLY; CDR2 reads FYNNEI. Between the trimmed V and J ends, which lost 8 bases and 9 bases, there was a span of 14 bases. The CDR3 is CASGGGIGSPLHF. In nucleotides, the CDR3 is TGTGCCAGCGGTGGGGGGATAGGTTCACCCCTCCACTTT.

This clone was detected many times. The V gene is TRBV4-2, the J gene TRBJ2-7; D might be TRBD2 (6 bases). Germline V lookup: CDR1 LGHNA, CDR2 YNFKEQ. Trimming removed 0 bases from V and 0 bases from J, with 9 bases in between. The CDR3 has 15 amino acids. This CDR3 is CASSQDFGSSYEQYF. CDR3 sequence (DNA): TGTGCCAGCAGCCAAGATTTCGGGAGCTCCTACGAGCAGTACTTC.

As regards this clone: Given a much more abundant clone one base away, this may be a read error. The V and J genes are TRBV7-9 and TRBJ1-1; the D gene is possibly TRBD1 (6 bases). The CDR3 sequence is 13 residues long. Germline CDR1 and CDR2: SEHNR and FQNEAQ (reference sequence). CDR3: CANSLQGGTEAFF. DNA of the CDR3: TGTGCCAACAGCTTACAGGGTGGTACTGAAGCTTTCTTT.

This clone was seen a handful of times. A much larger clonotype is one base distant, so this may be a read error. The V and J genes are TRBV29-1 and TRBJ2-2, with D possibly TRBD2 on 6 matching bases. Trimming left V 6 bases short and J 6 bases short, with 14 bases between. The germline V gene has CDR1 SQVTM and CDR2 ANQGSEA. This CDR3 is built from 13 residues. CDR3 amino acids: CSVREGGAGELFF. CDR3 in DNA: TGCAGCGTACGCGAGGGAGGTGCCGGGGAGCTGTTTTTT.

This clone was seen repeatedly, ten times or more. This chain links TRBV20-1 with TRBJ1-2, with 9 bases aligning to TRBD1. V dropped 6 bases and J dropped 0; count of bases not matched to a gene: 14. This CDR3 is built from 17 residues. The germline V gene has CDR1 DFQATT and CDR2 SNEGSKA (reference sequence). This CDR3 reads CSAKAPGQGWANYGYTF. The CDR3 nucleotides are TGCAGTGCCAAAGCGCCGGGACAGGGTTGGGCTAACTATGGCTACACCTTC.

About this clone itself: This sequence may be a read error, since a much larger clone differs from it by one base. The rearrangement joins TRBV9 to TRBJ2-4; D is possibly TRBD1 (6 bases). The CDR3 totals 12 residues. The germline V gene has CDR1 SGDLS and CDR2 YYNGEE. The V end was cut by 4 bases, the J end by 8 bases, with 10 bases between. The CDR3 nucleotides are TGTGCCAGCAGCTGCGAGGGGGACATTCAGTACTTC. Translated: CASSCEGDIQYF.

By sample fraction, this clone is medium-sized (0.01 to 0.1%). The rearrangement uses TRBV6-1 and TRBJ2-7; TRBD2 matches 8 bases. CDR3 length equals 14 residues. Germline V lookup: CDR1 MNHNS, CDR2 SASEGT. Trimming took 2 bases from V and 2 from J; bases not matched to a gene: 2. The CDR3 spells CASSEPAGAYEQYF. In DNA form, the CDR3 reads TGTGCCAGCAGTGAACCAGCGGGAGCCTACGAGCAGTACTTC.

The chain combines TRBV20-1 with TRBJ2-7; 14 bases agree with TRBD2. From germline, CDR1 is DFQATT and CDR2 SNEGSKA (reference sequence). V shed 2 bases and J 2 bases; nucleotides not matched to a gene: 11. This CDR3 region has 18 residues. In nucleotides, the CDR3 is TGCAGTGCTAGATGGGGACTAGCGGGAGACCGCTTCCCCTACGAGCAGTACTTC. Translation: CSARWGLAGDRFPYEQYF.